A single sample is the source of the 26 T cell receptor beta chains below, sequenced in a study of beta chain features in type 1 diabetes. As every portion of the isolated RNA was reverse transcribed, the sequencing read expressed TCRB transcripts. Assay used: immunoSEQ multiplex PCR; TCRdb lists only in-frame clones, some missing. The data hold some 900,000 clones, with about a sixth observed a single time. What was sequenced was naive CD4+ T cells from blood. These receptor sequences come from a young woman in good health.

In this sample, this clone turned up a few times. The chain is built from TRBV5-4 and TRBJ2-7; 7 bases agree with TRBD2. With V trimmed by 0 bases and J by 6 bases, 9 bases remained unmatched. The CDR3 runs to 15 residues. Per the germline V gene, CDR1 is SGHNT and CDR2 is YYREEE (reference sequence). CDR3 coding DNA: TGTGCCAGCAGCTTGGAGACAGCGGGATTACGCGAGCAGTACTTC. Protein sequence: CASSLETAGLREQYF.

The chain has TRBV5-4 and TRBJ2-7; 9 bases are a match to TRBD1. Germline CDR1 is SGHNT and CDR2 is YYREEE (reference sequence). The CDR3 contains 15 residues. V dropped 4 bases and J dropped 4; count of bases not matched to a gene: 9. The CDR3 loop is CASSQGQGYSYEQYF. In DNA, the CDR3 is TGTGCCAGCAGCCAGGGACAGGGTTACTCATACGAGCAGTACTTC.

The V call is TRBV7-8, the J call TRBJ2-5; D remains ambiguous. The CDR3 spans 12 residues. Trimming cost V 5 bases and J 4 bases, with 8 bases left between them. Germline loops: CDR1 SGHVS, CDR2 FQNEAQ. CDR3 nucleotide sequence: TGTGCCAGCAGCCCCTACGGAGAGACCCAGTACTTC. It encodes CASSPYGETQYF.

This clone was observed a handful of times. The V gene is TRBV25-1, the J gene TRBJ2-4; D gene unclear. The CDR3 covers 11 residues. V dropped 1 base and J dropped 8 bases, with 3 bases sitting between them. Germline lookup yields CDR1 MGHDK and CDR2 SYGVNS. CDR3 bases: TGTGCCAGCAGTGAATTTGACATTCAGTACTTC. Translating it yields CASSEFDIQYF.

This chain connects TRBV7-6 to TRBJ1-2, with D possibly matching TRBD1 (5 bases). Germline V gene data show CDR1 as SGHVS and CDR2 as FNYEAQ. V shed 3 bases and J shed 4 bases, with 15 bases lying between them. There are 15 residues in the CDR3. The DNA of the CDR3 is TGTGCCAGCAGCTTCGGGGCGGCAGAGACCTATGGCTACACCTTC. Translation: CASSFGAAETYGYTF. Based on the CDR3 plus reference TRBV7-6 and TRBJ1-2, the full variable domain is GAGVSQSPRYKVTKRGQDVALRCDPISGHVSLYWYRQALGQGPEFLTYFNYEAQQDKSGLPNDRFSAERPEGSISTLTIQRTEQRDSAMYRCASSFGAAETYGYTFGSGTRLTVV.

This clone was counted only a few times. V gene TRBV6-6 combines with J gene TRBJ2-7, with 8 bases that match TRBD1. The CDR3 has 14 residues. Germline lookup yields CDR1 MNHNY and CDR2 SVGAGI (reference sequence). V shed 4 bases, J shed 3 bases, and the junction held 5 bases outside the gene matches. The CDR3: CASSSRQGHYEQYF. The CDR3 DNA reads TGTGCCAGCAGTTCCCGACAGGGGCACTACGAGCAGTACTTC.

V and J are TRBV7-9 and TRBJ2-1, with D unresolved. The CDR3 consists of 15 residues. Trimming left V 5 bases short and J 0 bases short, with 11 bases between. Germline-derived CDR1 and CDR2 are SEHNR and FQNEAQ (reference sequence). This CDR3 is CASSLKESSYNEQFF. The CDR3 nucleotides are TGTGCCAGCAGCCTGAAGGAAAGCTCCTACAATGAGCAGTTCTTC.

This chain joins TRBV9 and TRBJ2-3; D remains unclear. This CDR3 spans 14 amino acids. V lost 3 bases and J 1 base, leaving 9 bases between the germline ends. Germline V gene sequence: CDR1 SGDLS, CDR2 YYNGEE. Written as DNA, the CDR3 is TGTGCCAGCAGCGCTGACTCCCGCACAGATACGCAGTATTTT. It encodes CASSADSRTDTQYF.

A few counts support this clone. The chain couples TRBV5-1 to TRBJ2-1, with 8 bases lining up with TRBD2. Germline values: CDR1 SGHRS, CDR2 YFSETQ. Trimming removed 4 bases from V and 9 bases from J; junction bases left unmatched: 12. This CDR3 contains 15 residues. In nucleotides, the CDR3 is TGCGCCAGCAGCCCCCGGGGGGGCCCCGTCGGTGAGCAGTTCTTC. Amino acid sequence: CASSPRGGPVGEQFF.

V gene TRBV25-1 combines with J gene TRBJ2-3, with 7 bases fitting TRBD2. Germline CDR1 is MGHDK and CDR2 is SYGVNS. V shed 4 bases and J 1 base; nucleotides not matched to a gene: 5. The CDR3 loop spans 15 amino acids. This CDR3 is CASSARGSRTDTQYF. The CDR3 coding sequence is TGTGCCAGCAGTGCCCGCGGGAGTCGCACAGATACGCAGTATTTT.

This CDR3 reads CSARTYNEQFF. For the CDR3, the DNA is TGCAGCGCCCGGACATACAATGAGCAGTTCTTC. V gene TRBV29-1 combines with J gene TRBJ2-1; D is perhaps TRBD1 (5 bases). The CDR3 runs to 11 residues. With 7 bases removed from V and 4 bases from J, the gap between germline ends came to 8 bases. Germline values: CDR1 SQVTM, CDR2 ANQGSEA.

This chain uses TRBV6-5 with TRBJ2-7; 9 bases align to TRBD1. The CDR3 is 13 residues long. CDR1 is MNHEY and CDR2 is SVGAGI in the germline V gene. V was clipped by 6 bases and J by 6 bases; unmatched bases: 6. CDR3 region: CASRRTGVSEQYF. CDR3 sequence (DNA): TGTGCCAGCAGAAGGACAGGGGTGAGCGAGCAGTACTTC.

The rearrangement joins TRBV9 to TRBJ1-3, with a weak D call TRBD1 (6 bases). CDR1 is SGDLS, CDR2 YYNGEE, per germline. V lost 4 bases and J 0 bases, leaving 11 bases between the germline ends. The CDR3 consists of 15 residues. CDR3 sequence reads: CASSPQGGSGNTIYF. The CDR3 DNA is TGTGCCAGCAGCCCCCAAGGGGGCTCTGGAAACACCATATATTTT.

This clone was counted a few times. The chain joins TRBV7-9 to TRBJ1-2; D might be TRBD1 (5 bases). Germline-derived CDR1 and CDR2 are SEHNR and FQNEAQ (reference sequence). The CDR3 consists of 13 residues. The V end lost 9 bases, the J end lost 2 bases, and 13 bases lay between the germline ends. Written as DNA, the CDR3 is TGTGCCAGTGACTATTGGGGGAACTATGGCTACACCTTC. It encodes CASDYWGNYGYTF.

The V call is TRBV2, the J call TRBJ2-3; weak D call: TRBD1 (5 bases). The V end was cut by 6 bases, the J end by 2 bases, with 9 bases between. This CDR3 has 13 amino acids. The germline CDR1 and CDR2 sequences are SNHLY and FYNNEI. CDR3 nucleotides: TGTGCCAGCAGGACGACAGCCACAGATACGCAGTATTTT. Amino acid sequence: CASRTTATDTQYF.

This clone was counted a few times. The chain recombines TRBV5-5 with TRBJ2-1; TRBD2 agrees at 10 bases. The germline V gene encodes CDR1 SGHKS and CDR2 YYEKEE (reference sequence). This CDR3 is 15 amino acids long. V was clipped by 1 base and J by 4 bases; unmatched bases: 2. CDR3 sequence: CASSLTSGTYNEQFF. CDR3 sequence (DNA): TGTGCCAGCAGCTTGACTAGCGGGACTTACAATGAGCAGTTCTTC.

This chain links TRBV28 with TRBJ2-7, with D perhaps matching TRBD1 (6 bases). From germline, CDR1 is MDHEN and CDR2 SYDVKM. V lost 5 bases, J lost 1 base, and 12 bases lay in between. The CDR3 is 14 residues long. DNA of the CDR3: TGTGCCAGCAGTCCCCCTGACAGGTCCTACGAGCAGTACTTC. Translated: CASSPPDRSYEQYF.

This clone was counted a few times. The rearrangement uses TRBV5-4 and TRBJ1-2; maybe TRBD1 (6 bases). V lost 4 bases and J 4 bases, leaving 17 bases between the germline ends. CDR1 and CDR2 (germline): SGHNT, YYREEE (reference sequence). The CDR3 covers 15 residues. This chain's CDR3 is CASSPPGGQIYGYTF. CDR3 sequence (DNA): TGTGCCAGCAGCCCCCCGGGGGGGCAGATCTATGGCTACACCTTC.

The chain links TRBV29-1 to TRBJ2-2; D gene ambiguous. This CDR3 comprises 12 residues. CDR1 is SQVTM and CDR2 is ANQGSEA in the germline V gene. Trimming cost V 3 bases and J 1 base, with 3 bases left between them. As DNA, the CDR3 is TGCAGCGTTGAGGAGAACACCGGGGAGCTGTTTTTT. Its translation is CSVEENTGELFF.

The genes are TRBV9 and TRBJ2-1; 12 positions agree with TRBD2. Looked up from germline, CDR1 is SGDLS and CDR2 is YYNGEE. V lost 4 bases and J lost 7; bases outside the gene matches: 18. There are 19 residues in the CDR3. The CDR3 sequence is CASSPTRPLTSGRRNEQFF. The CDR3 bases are TGTGCCAGCAGCCCGACGCGGCCCCTGACTAGCGGGAGAAGAAATGAGCAGTTCTTC.

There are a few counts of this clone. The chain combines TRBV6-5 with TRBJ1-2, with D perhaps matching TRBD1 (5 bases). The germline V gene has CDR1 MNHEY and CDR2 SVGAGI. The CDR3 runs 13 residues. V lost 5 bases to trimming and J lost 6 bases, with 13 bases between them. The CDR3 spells CASSHLKGDGYTF. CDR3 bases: TGTGCCAGCAGTCACCTGAAAGGGGATGGCTACACCTTC.

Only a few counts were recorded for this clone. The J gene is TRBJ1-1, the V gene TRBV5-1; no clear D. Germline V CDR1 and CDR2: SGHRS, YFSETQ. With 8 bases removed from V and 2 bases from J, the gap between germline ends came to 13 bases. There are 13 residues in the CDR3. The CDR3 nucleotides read TGCGCCAGTCGACGGATGGACAACACTGAAGCTTTCTTT. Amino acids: CASRRMDNTEAFF.

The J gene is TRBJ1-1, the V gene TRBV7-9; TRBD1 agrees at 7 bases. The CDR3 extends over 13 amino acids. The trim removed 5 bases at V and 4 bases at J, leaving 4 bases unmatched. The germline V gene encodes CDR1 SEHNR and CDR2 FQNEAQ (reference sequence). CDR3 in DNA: TGTGCCAGCAGCCAGGGGGTCTCCACTGAAGCTTTCTTT. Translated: CASSQGVSTEAFF.

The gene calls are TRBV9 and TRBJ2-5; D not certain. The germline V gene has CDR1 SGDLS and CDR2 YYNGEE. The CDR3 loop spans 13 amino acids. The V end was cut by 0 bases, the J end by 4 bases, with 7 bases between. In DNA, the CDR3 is TGTGCCAGCAGCGTAGTCGACCGAGAGACCCAGTACTTC. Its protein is CASSVVDRETQYF.

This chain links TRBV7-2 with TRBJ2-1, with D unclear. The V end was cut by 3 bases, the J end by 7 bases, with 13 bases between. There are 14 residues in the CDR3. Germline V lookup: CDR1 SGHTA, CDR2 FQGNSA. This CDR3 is CASSLYANYNEQFF. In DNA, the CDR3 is TGTGCCAGCAGCTTGTATGCGAATTATAATGAGCAGTTCTTC.

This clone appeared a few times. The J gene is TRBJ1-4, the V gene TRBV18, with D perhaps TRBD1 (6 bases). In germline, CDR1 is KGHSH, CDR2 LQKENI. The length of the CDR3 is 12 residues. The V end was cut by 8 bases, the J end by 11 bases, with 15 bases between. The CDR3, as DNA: TGTGCCAGCCACCTGGGGGCGGAGAAACTGTTTTTT. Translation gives CASHLGAEKLFF.